The 18 T cell receptor beta chains listed next were all sequenced from one sample in a study of T cells in Graves' hyperthyroidism and ophthalmopathy. Amplification targeted TCR beta CDR3 regions from RNA transcripts. HTBI primers were employed in a first-round RT-PCR of the TCR CDR3. In TCRdb, the multiplex PCR reads were re-called with MiXCR into one record per CDR3 protein. The sample has about 520,000 distinct CDR3 sequences, approximately 25% seen once; the top ten hold around 11%. The sequenced sample consisted of blood. Source of these receptors: a woman in her thirties with Graves' ophthalmopathy.

This clonotype has a count of ten or more. The chain is built from TRBV13 and TRBJ1-3, with 8 bases aligning to TRBD1. Per germline, CDR1 PRHDT and CDR2 FYEKMQ (reference sequence). V shed 5 bases, J shed 0 bases, and the junction held 18 bases outside the gene matches. CDR3 length: 20 amino acids. This chain's CDR3 is CASSSTQGALNFNSGNTIYF. The CDR3 DNA reads as TGTGCCAGCAGCAGCACGCAGGGGGCCCTGAACTTCAACTCTGGAAACACCATATATTTT.

CDR3 sequence reads: CASSFDSVNYGYTF. CDR3 DNA sequence: TGCGCCAGCAGCTTCGACAGCGTGAACTATGGCTACACCTTC. The V gene is TRBV5-1, the J gene TRBJ1-2; a possible D gene is TRBD1 (5 bases). From germline, CDR1 is SGHRS and CDR2 YFSETQ. The CDR3 consists of 14 residues. Trimming left V 2 bases short and J 2 bases short, with 10 bases between.

The chain combines TRBV7-8 with TRBJ1-2; a possible D gene is TRBD1 (5 bases). Trimming took off 1 base at V and 4 bases at J, with 16 bases between the two ends. The V gene's germline CDR1 is SGHVS and CDR2 FQNEAQ. There are 16 residues in the CDR3. CDR3 residues: CASSLVGHHRIYGYTF. Here the CDR3 DNA reads TGTGCCAGCAGCTTAGTCGGACATCACCGAATCTATGGCTACACCTTC.

This clonotype appeared many times. The chain recombines TRBV12-3 or TRBV12-4 with TRBJ1-1; D ambiguous. CDR3 length equals 14 residues. V was shortened by 1 base and J by 3 bases, with 9 bases between the two germline ends. The CDR3 coding sequence is TGTGCCAGCAGTTTAGGTATATGGCACACTGAAGCTTTCTTT. Its translation is CASSLGIWHTEAFF.

The chain is built from TRBV4-2 and TRBJ2-7; 9 bases are a match to TRBD1. Germline CDR1 LGHNA, CDR2 YNFKEQ. J gave up 7 bases and V 0 bases, and 7 bases lay outside the gene matches. This CDR3 is built from 15 residues. The chain's CDR3 is CASSQEGDRAREQYF. Written as DNA, the CDR3 is TGTGCCAGCAGCCAAGAAGGGGACAGGGCTCGGGAGCAGTACTTC.

This clonotype has at least ten counts. The rearrangement joins TRBV25-1 to TRBJ1-4; weak D call: TRBD1 (5 bases). Germline V CDR1 and CDR2: MGHDK, SYGVNS. Trimming took 3 bases from V and 0 from J, leaving 20 bases between them. This CDR3 region has 19 residues. The CDR3 nucleotides read TGTGCCAGCAGTGATTCCGACAGCCTGATCGTACCAACTAATGAAAAACTGTTTTTT. It codes for CASSDSDSLIVPTNEKLFF. Drawing the rest from reference TRBV25-1 and TRBJ1-4, the complete variable domain is EADIYQTPRYLVIGTGKKITLECSQTMGHDKMYWYQQDPGMELHLIHYSYGVNSTEKGDLSSESTVSRIRTEHFPLTLESARPSHTSQYLCASSDSDSLIVPTNEKLFFGSGTQLSVL.

This clonotype was seen only a few times. The V call is TRBV5-1, the J call TRBJ1-1, with D tentatively TRBD1 (6 bases). The germline V gene encodes CDR1 SGHRS and CDR2 YFSETQ. The CDR3 is made up of 15 amino acids. Trimming took off 3 bases at V and 2 bases at J, with 14 bases between the two ends. The CDR3 nucleotides read TGCGCCAGCAGCTCTAAATTACAGGGAAACACTGAAGCTTTCTTT. Protein product: CASSSKLQGNTEAFF.

The genes are TRBV15 and TRBJ2-4; D is perhaps TRBD1 (7 bases). V lost 2 bases and J 0 bases, leaving 26 bases between the germline ends. Germline CDR1 LNHNV, CDR2 YYDKDF (reference sequence). This CDR3 spans 21 amino acids. CDR3 protein: CATSRPSGDSGTPLAKNIQYF. In DNA form, the CDR3 reads TGTGCCACCAGCAGACCCTCGGGGGACAGCGGCACTCCACTAGCCAAAAACATTCAGTACTTC. Full variable domain (rest looked up from reference TRBV15 and TRBJ2-4): DAMVIQNPRYQVTQFGKPVTLSCSQTLNHNVMYWYQQKSSQAPKLLFHYYDKDFNNEADTPDNFQSRRPNTSFCFLDIRSPGLGDTAMYLCATSRPSGDSGTPLAKNIQYFGAGTRLSVL.

The chain combines TRBV12-3 or TRBV12-4 with TRBJ1-1; TRBD1 is a possible D gene (5 bases). This CDR3 is built from 15 residues. V gave up 4 bases and J gave up 1 base, with 13 bases separating them. CDR3 in amino acids: CASSSAGMGNTEAFF. Written as DNA, the CDR3 is TGTGCCAGCAGTTCGGCAGGGATGGGGAACACTGAAGCTTTCTTT.

This clonotype was detected many times. The genes are TRBV6-5 and TRBJ2-7, with 8 bases that match TRBD1. Per the germline V gene, CDR1 is MNHEY and CDR2 is SVGAGI. The CDR3 is made up of 14 amino acids. V shed 2 bases and J 7 bases; nucleotides not matched to a gene: 7. For the CDR3, the DNA is TGTGCCAGCAGTTACGGGCAGGGGGCGGGTGAGCAGTACTTC. Translated, it gives CASSYGQGAGEQYF.

This chain links TRBV29-1 with TRBJ2-7; 7 bases are a match to TRBD1. CDR1 SQVTM and CDR2 ANQGSEA come from the germline V gene. With 4 bases clipped from V and 5 bases from J, the junction kept 8 bases outside the gene matches. CDR3 length: 13 residues. This CDR3 reads CSVVVQGGNEQYF. The CDR3 region has the DNA TGCAGCGTTGTGGTTCAAGGGGGCAACGAGCAGTACTTC.

This clonotype was recorded many times. This chain uses TRBV11-2 with TRBJ1-2; possibly TRBD1 for D (5 bases). The germline V and J ends were trimmed by 5 bases and 2 bases, with 18 bases remaining between them. The CDR3 totals 16 residues. Germline V gives CDR1 SGHAT, CDR2 FQNNGV. The CDR3 loop reads CASSPRRDAENYGYTF. As DNA, the CDR3 is TGTGCCAGCAGCCCGCGCCGGGACGCCGAAAACTATGGCTACACCTTC.

V is TRBV13 and J is TRBJ2-6; D perhaps matches TRBD1 (6 bases). The CDR3 contains 16 residues. CDR1 is PRHDT and CDR2 is FYEKMQ in the germline V gene (reference sequence). V was cut by 4 bases and J by 4 bases, with 14 bases left in between. In DNA form, the CDR3 reads TGTGCCAGCAGCTCGGGAAGGGGGTTCGGGGCCAACGTCCTGACTTTC. Translation gives CASSSGRGFGANVLTF.

Here the CDR3 reads CASSLTLNREQYF. In nucleotides, the CDR3 is TGTGCCAGCAGTTTAACCCTCAACCGGGAGCAGTACTTC. The gene calls are TRBV12-3 or TRBV12-4 and TRBJ2-7; D is unclear. The CDR3 totals 13 residues. The V and J ends lost 2 bases and 7 bases respectively, with 12 bases between them.

This clonotype has at least ten counts. The genes are TRBV27 and TRBJ1-1, with D tentatively TRBD1 (6 bases). The germline V gene encodes CDR1 MNHEY and CDR2 SMNVEV (reference sequence). V was pared by 5 bases and J by 8 bases, with 15 bases between. The CDR3 has 13 residues. CDR3 sequence: CASSLGTGTEAFF. The CDR3 DNA reads as TGTGCCAGCAGTCTTGGGACGGGGACAGAAGCTTTCTTT.

The chain joins TRBV28 to TRBJ1-5; D gene uncertain. CDR3 length equals 16 residues. The ends were cut back, 4 bases at V and 0 bases at J, with 13 bases in the middle. Germline lookup yields CDR1 MDHEN and CDR2 SYDVKM. The CDR3 region has the DNA TGTGCCAGCAGTTACTCCCGACGGTATAGCAATCAGCCCCAGCATTTT. As protein: CASSYSRRYSNQPQHF.

Points on this clonotype: No DNA is shown, since the ends of the CDR3 on it are uncertain; the CDR3 is the one TCRdb lists. The chain employs TRBV12-3 or TRBV12-4 and TRBJ2-5; the table calls TRBD1, which could not be checked here. The CDR3 length equals 15 residues, ends included. The CDR3 reads CASSFLAGDGETQYF.

This clonotype was counted at least ten times. The chain carries TRBV5-1 and TRBJ1-1, with no clear D. Deletions cut 0 bases from V and 3 bases from J, with 9 bases between. Germline V gives CDR1 SGHRS, CDR2 YFSETQ. The CDR3 covers 14 residues. The CDR3 region is CASSLGGWDTEAFF. In nucleotides, the CDR3 is TGCGCCAGCAGCTTGGGAGGGTGGGACACTGAAGCTTTCTTT.